This T cell receptor beta chain appears in the sequencing data of a study of shared clonotypes between healthy human individuals. As for the study in general: Two female and a few male donors aged 18 to 49 were enrolled.

This clone was seen only once. This CDR3 comprises 16 residues. The germline V gene encodes CDR1 SQVTM and CDR2 ANQGSEA. V was pared by 0 bases and J by 0 bases, with 14 bases between. Recent acute infections and vaccinations were absent in the healthy HIV-negative adult donors. PCR replicates from unsorted PBMC used around 300 ng DNA, and this amount was 32,000 or so T cell genomes. Using immunoSEQ multiplex PCR, the repertoire was profiled, and TCRdb retains in-frame clones only, with some absent. The sample has 450,000 or so clones, about 74% seen once. Sequencing was performed on PBMCs. The chain employs TRBV29-1 and TRBJ1-1, with D perhaps TRBD1 (5 bases). This receptor was taken from a woman between 40 and 55 years old in good health. Some clones in this sample may be carry-over from other donors' samples. CDR3 loop: CSVEDPAGMLNTEAFF. The CDR3 nucleotides read TGCAGCGTTGAAGATCCGGCAGGGATGCTGAACACTGAAGCTTTCTTT. Variable domain in full (rest from reference TRBV29-1 and TRBJ1-1): SAVISQKPSRDICQRGTSLTIQCQVDSQVTMMFWYRQQPGQSLTLIATANQGSEATYESGFVIDKFPISRPNLTFSTLTVSNMSPEDSSIYLCSVEDPAGMLNTEAFFGQGTRLTVV.